These 5 T cell receptor beta chains came from one sample sequenced in a study of radiation and T cells in renal cell carcinoma. Time point described: blood 4 weeks post-SBRT, at nephrectomy. Treatment indicated: 15 Gy SBRT to primary tumor, nephrectomy 4 weeks later. Sequencing used immunoSEQ multiplex PCR; TCRdb keeps in-frame clones, though not all of them. The table includes some 80,000 clones, roughly 80% detected once. Sequences were derived from blood, sampled from a patient whose treatment included radiotherapy and nephrectomy. The receptors originated from a woman aged 60-75 years with renal cell carcinoma.

This clone was seen more than once but under ten times. The chain has TRBV2 and TRBJ2-7; weak D call: TRBD2 (5 bases). V lost 7 bases and J lost 3, with 13 bases in between. The CDR3 totals 13 residues. The germline V gene encodes CDR1 SNHLY and CDR2 FYNNEI. CDR3 sequence: CASTQPGVYEQYF. CDR3 nucleotide sequence: TGTGCCAGCACCCAGCCCGGGGTCTACGAGCAGTACTTC.

The rearrangement joins TRBV7-9 to TRBJ1-1; no clear D gene. The ends were cut back, 3 bases at V and 2 bases at J, with 10 bases in the middle. This CDR3 is 14 amino acids long. Germline assignment: CDR1 SEHNR and CDR2 FQNEAQ (reference sequence). CDR3 nucleotides: TGTGCCAGCAGCTTCATTCCGGGTAACACTGAAGCTTTCTTT. This sequence encodes CASSFIPGNTEAFF.

This clone appeared a few times. The rearrangement links TRBV4-2 to TRBJ1-1; a weak D match, TRBD1 (5 bases). Trimming took off 1 base at V and 1 base at J, with 16 bases between the two ends. CDR1 and CDR2 (germline): LGHNA, YNFKEQ. This CDR3 is built from 17 residues. The CDR3 region is CASSQGGTPDGNTEAFF. For the CDR3, the DNA is TGTGCCAGCAGCCAAGGTGGGACCCCCGACGGGAACACTGAAGCTTTCTTT.

The V gene is TRBV2, the J gene TRBJ1-5; a possible D gene is TRBD1 (5 bases). This CDR3 region has 14 residues. The V end lost 1 base, the J end lost 4 bases, and 8 bases lay between the germline ends. Germline lookup yields CDR1 SNHLY and CDR2 FYNNEI. CDR3 coding DNA: TGTGCCAGCAGTGAAGGGGGGTGGAATCAGCCCCAGCATTTT. This codes for CASSEGGWNQPQHF.

This clone was counted between two and nine times. The chain employs TRBV29-1 and TRBJ1-1; 9 nucleotides line up with TRBD1. The CDR3 runs 13 residues. V dropped 8 bases and J dropped 1; count of bases not matched to a gene: 5. CDR1 SQVTM and CDR2 ANQGSEA come from the germline V gene. Here the CDR3 reads CSTAQGANTEAFF. In DNA form, the CDR3 reads TGCAGCACCGCACAGGGGGCGAACACTGAAGCTTTCTTT.